These 25 T cell receptor beta chains came from one sample sequenced in a study of blood T cells in healthy people across ages. With a J-beta primer mix and a sample-barcoded 5' primer, a second PCR ran roughly 6 to 11 cycles. In TCRdb, the 5' RACE reads were re-called with MiXCR into one record per CDR3 protein. The sample carries about 1,400,000 distinct CDR3 sequences, roughly 59% recorded once. The sequencing input was blood. These TCRs come from a man aged 18 to 29 in good health.

The count of this clonotype is one. The chain has TRBV3-1 and TRBJ1-6; 10 nucleotides agree with TRBD1. CDR3 size: 15 residues. The J segment lost 8 bases and the V segment lost 5 bases, leaving 6 bases of the junction unmatched. In germline, CDR1 is LGHDT, CDR2 YNNKEL (reference sequence). The CDR3: CASSWAGTGDSPLHF. The DNA of the CDR3 is TGTGCCAGCAGCTGGGCAGGGACAGGGGATTCACCCCTCCACTTT.

This chain connects TRBV14 to TRBJ1-1; no clear D. The germline V gene encodes CDR1 SGHDN and CDR2 FVKESK. With 3 bases removed from V and 1 base from J, the gap between germline ends came to 15 bases. The CDR3 totals 16 residues. The chain's CDR3 is CASSHLWGLENTEAFF. The CDR3 DNA reads as TGTGCCAGCAGCCATCTGTGGGGTTTAGAGAACACTGAAGCTTTCTTT. Complete variable domain (other parts from reference TRBV14 and TRBJ1-1): EAGVTQFPSHSVIEKGQTVTLRCDPISGHDNLYWYRRVMGKEIKFLLHFVKESKQDESGMPNNRFLAERTGGTYSTLKVQPAELEDSGVYFCASSHLWGLENTEAFFGQGTRLTVV.

As concerns this clonotype: A junction boundary mismatches the germline segment, possibly from a read error. The V and J genes are TRBV3-1 and TRBJ2-1; D might be TRBD2 (6 bases). The J call is doubtful: the DNA matches TRBJ2-7 better. The CDR3 covers 16 residues. Per the germline V gene, CDR1 is LGHDT and CDR2 is YNNKEL (reference sequence). The CDR3 here is CTSTRVRDFSYNEQYF. For the CDR3, the DNA is TGTACCAGCACCAGAGTTAGGGACTTCTCCTACAATGAGCAGTACTTC.

V is TRBV7-2 and J is TRBJ2-3; 10 bases line up with TRBD2. The CDR3 loop spans 16 amino acids. V dropped 1 base and J dropped 2; count of bases not matched to a gene: 3. Germline CDR1 and CDR2: SGHTA and FQGNSA. Here the CDR3 reads CASSLERGGATDTQYF. The DNA of the CDR3 is TGTGCCAGCAGCTTAGAGCGGGGGGGAGCCACAGATACGCAGTATTTT.

The V gene is TRBV12-3 or TRBV12-4, the J gene TRBJ2-7; D gene unclear. The CDR3 extends over 16 amino acids. V lost 4 bases, J lost 1 base, and 17 bases lay in between. The CDR3 sequence is CASSYGVERASYEQYF. As DNA, the CDR3 is TGTGCCAGCAGTTATGGGGTCGAGCGTGCATCCTACGAGCAGTACTTC.

V gene TRBV20-1 combines with J gene TRBJ2-5, with a weak D call TRBD2 (6 bases). V was shortened by 5 bases and J by 2 bases, with 15 bases between the two germline ends. The CDR3 runs to 14 residues. The V gene's germline CDR1 is DFQATT and CDR2 SNEGSKA (reference sequence). DNA of the CDR3: TGCAGTGCTGGAGTGCCGGGACTGCAAGAGACCCAGTACTTC. Translation: CSAGVPGLQETQYF.

The chain combines TRBV5-1 with TRBJ1-2; perhaps TRBD1 as D (6 bases). The V gene lost 7 bases and the J gene lost 7 bases, with 20 bases spanning the gap. The CDR3 runs to 14 residues. CDR1 is SGHRS, CDR2 YFSETQ, per germline. The CDR3 reads CASSPDRRRGGYTF. The DNA of the CDR3 is TGCGCCAGCTCTCCTGACAGGCGCCGCGGTGGCTACACCTTC.

This CDR3 is CASSQEFLGLHTDTQYF. CDR3 in DNA: TGCGCCAGCAGCCAAGAATTCCTCGGACTCCACACAGATACGCAGTATTTT. The chain carries TRBV4-3 and TRBJ2-3; tentatively, D is TRBD2 (5 bases). Germline V gene lookup returns CDR1 LGHNA and CDR2 YSLEER. This CDR3 contains 17 residues. V lost 0 bases to trimming and J lost 2 bases, with 15 bases between them.

This clonotype was counted once. V and J are TRBV6-5 and TRBJ2-6; D possibly corresponds to TRBD1 (5 bases). Germline V gene sequence: CDR1 MNHEY, CDR2 SVGAGI. The CDR3 is made up of 18 amino acids. The ends were cut back, 2 bases at V and 2 bases at J, with 16 bases in the middle. CDR3 in DNA: TGTGCCAGCAGTTACCGATCAAAGGGCAGGGCTGGGGCCAACGTCCTGACTTTC. This encodes CASSYRSKGRAGANVLTF.

This clonotype has more than one count but fewer than ten. The rearrangement joins TRBV28 to TRBJ2-5; the D gene is possibly TRBD1 (6 bases). The CDR3 has 13 residues. The germline V gene encodes CDR1 MDHEN and CDR2 SYDVKM. The germline V and J ends were trimmed by 8 bases and 2 bases, with 12 bases remaining between them. CDR3 region: CASSDGQQETQYF. CDR3 DNA sequence: TGTGCCAGCTCCGACGGACAGCAAGAGACCCAGTACTTC.

This chain's CDR3 is CASSLAQKEQFF. The CDR3 DNA reads TGCGCCAGCAGCTTGGCTCAGAAGGAGCAGTTCTTC. The chain uses TRBV5-1 and TRBJ2-7, with unresolved D. The J call is uncertain, as TRBJ2-1 better fits the DNA end. Germline CDR1 and CDR2: SGHRS and YFSETQ. The CDR3 runs 12 residues.

As for this clonotype: Possible read error: a much larger clone is one base away. The chain has TRBV29-1 and TRBJ1-2, with D possibly being TRBD1 (5 bases). Germline loops: CDR1 SQVTM, CDR2 ANQGSEA. This CDR3 has 12 amino acids. Deletions cut 1 base from V and 8 bases from J, with 11 bases between. CDR3 DNA sequence: TGCAGCGTTGAAGGTTGGGGGGGAGGCTACACCTTC. Protein product: CSVEGWGGGYTF.

This clonotype was counted a single time. J is TRBJ2-1 and V is TRBV15; D is perhaps TRBD2 (6 bases). CDR3 length: 16 amino acids. The V end lost 5 bases, the J end lost 6 bases, and 20 bases lay between the germline ends. Germline loops: CDR1 LNHNV, CDR2 YYDKDF (reference sequence). The CDR3 reads CATSPLETSYLNEQFF. The CDR3 nucleotides read TGTGCCACCAGCCCCCTTGAAACTAGCTATCTCAATGAGCAGTTCTTC.

The chain couples TRBV6-2 or TRBV6-3 to TRBJ2-1; weak D call: TRBD2 (6 bases). Looked up from germline, CDR1 is MNHEY and CDR2 is SVGEGT. This CDR3 contains 14 residues. The V end was cut by 7 bases, the J end by 6 bases, with 16 bases between. Here the CDR3 reads CASMNGGECNEQFF. In DNA, the CDR3 is TGTGCCAGCATGAATGGCGGGGAGTGCAATGAGCAGTTCTTC.

V and J are TRBV27 and TRBJ2-7; D gene unclear. The ends were cut back, 8 bases at V and 3 bases at J, with 14 bases in the middle. The CDR3 spans 13 residues. CDR1 is MNHEY, CDR2 SMNVEV, per germline (reference sequence). This CDR3 reads CASGASQNYEQYF. CDR3 DNA: TGTGCCAGCGGCGCCTCCCAAAACTACGAGCAGTACTTC.

The rearrangement uses TRBV7-9 and TRBJ1-1; D is ambiguous. The CDR3 is 12 amino acids. The germline gives CDR1 SEHNR, CDR2 FQNEAQ (reference sequence). Trimming stripped 5 bases from V and 7 bases from J, with 11 bases between. The CDR3 DNA reads as TGTGCCAGCAGCCCCGGACGGCGTGAAGCTTTCTTT. This translates into CASSPGRREAFF.

Many counts were recorded for this clonotype. CDR3 in amino acids: CASSDRGSGANVLTF. DNA of the CDR3: TGTGCCAGCAGCGATAGAGGGAGTGGGGCCAACGTCCTGACTTTC. V usage is TRBV7-2 and J usage is TRBJ2-6, with D perhaps TRBD2 (5 bases). V lost 5 bases and J lost 3, with 11 bases in between. The CDR3 has 15 amino acids. Per germline, CDR1 SGHTA and CDR2 FQGNSA.

The genes are TRBV12-3 or TRBV12-4 and TRBJ2-1; a possible D gene is TRBD1 (5 bases). CDR3 size: 16 residues. Trimming shortened V by 3 bases and J by 2 bases, and 14 bases separated the two germline ends. The CDR3 reads CASSFEMTVPYNEQFF. CDR3 sequence (DNA): TGTGCCAGCAGTTTCGAGATGACAGTACCCTACAATGAGCAGTTCTTC.

The V gene is TRBV18, the J gene TRBJ1-4; 9 bases agree with TRBD1. Germline CDR1 reads KGHSH; CDR2 reads LQKENI. The CDR3 spans 16 residues. Trimming removed 1 base from V and 4 bases from J; junction bases left unmatched: 4. CDR3 in amino acids: CASSPLPGQGNEKLFF. The DNA of the CDR3 is TGTGCCAGCTCACCACTCCCGGGACAGGGTAATGAAAAACTGTTTTTT.

This chain links TRBV20-1 with TRBJ2-7; 7 nucleotides line up with TRBD2. V lost 6 bases, J lost 6 bases, and 8 bases stayed unmatched. The CDR3 totals 12 residues. Germline-derived CDR1 and CDR2 are DFQATT and SNEGSKA (reference sequence). The CDR3 here is CSAIGLGREQYF. In nucleotides, the CDR3 is TGCAGTGCCATCGGACTAGGCCGCGAGCAGTACTTC.

The gene calls are TRBV6-1 and TRBJ1-5; D uncertain. V shed 0 bases and J shed 9 bases, with 15 bases lying between them. The CDR3 has 15 residues. CDR1 is MNHNS and CDR2 is SASEGT in the germline V gene. The CDR3 nucleotides are TGTGCCAGCAGTGAAGCGGGTCGGGGAGCGGGGCCCCAGCATTTT. Protein product: CASSEAGRGAGPQHF.

The chain employs TRBV20-1 and TRBJ2-7, with 7 nucleotides matching TRBD1. In germline, CDR1 is DFQATT, CDR2 SNEGSKA (reference sequence). This CDR3 comprises 11 residues. The V segment lost 7 bases and the J segment 4 bases; nucleotides outside the gene matches: 4. CDR3 DNA: TGCAGTGGTGAGGGGGCGTACGAGCAGTACTTC. This sequence encodes CSGEGAYEQYF.

The DNA for the CDR3 is TGCAGTGCTAGGCTAAGAAGGGGGATGGATAATTCACCCCTCCACTTT. This translates into CSARLRRGMDNSPLHF. The chain combines TRBV20-1 with TRBJ1-6; D is perhaps TRBD1 (6 bases). The CDR3 extends over 16 amino acids. Between the trimmed V and J ends, which lost 3 bases and 5 bases, there was a span of 17 bases. Germline V gene data show CDR1 as DFQATT and CDR2 as SNEGSKA (reference sequence).

The chain couples TRBV29-1 to TRBJ2-1; 7 nucleotides agree with TRBD2. V lost 4 bases, J lost 6 bases, and 6 bases stayed unmatched. The CDR3 has 13 amino acids. Germline V gene data show CDR1 as SQVTM and CDR2 as ANQGSEA. CDR3 residues: CSVGAGRPNEQFF. In DNA form, the CDR3 reads TGCAGCGTTGGAGCGGGACGACCCAATGAGCAGTTCTTC.

This chain links TRBV12-3 or TRBV12-4 with TRBJ2-5; D might be TRBD1 or TRBD2, each matching 5 bases. V was trimmed by 5 bases and J by 2 bases, leaving 12 bases between them. CDR3 size: 14 residues. The CDR3 here is CASSAGTQQETQYF. The CDR3 DNA follows: TGTGCCAGCAGTGCCGGGACGCAGCAAGAGACCCAGTACTTC.